Included here is one T cell receptor beta chain sequence, with context. The antigen remains undetermined. Trimming removed 7 bases from V and 3 bases from J, with 18 bases in between. This CDR3 contains 15 residues. Per germline, CDR1 SGHTA and CDR2 FQGNSA. Described time point: patch test 1, 2 weeks after DPC sensitization. As for treatment: therapeutic diphenylcyclopropenone sensitization with weekly scalp DPC. Using its own MiXCR run on the RACE reads, TCRdb lists one record per CDR3 protein. The sample records around 53,000 distinct CDR3 sequences, around 9.3% being singletons. These data are taken from a study of human T cells and chemical hapten exposure. Study-wide results and limits: TCRs at high frequency, those above 1 in 1000, did not change with DPC sensitization.

This rearrangement joins TRBV7-2 to TRBJ1-2, with D possibly being TRBD1 (5 bases). The specimen was whole blood, collected in connection with sensitization to the hapten diphenylcyclopropenone (DPC). The sequence derives from a woman in her forties or fifties with alopecia areata. Some clones in this sample may be carry-over from other donors' samples. Written as DNA, the CDR3 is TGTGCCAGCACCGCAAGAGGCTGGGGGGACTATGGCTACACCTTC. Translating gives CASTARGWGDYGYTF.